The 9 T cell receptor beta chains reported below all come from one sample, sequenced in a study of T cell repertoires in cytomegalovirus infection (dated by TCRdb to about 2019). The instrument was an Illumina HiSeq 1500. TCRdb took the public reads, trimmed them with fastp at Q25, ran MiXCR for clone calling and kept in-frame beta chains. Entries are consolidated by CDR3 protein sequence, retaining the most common genes and DNA. In all, the sample holds more than 650,000 distinct CDR3 sequences, and roughly a third of those were seen once. Of the sample, under 3.5% falls within the top ten clones. Material for sequencing was PBMCs. These receptor sequences come from a human donor in good health (CMV status not recorded). Some clones in this sample may be carry-over from other donors' samples.

The chain has TRBV18 and TRBJ1-4; 9 nucleotides line up with TRBD1. There are 17 residues in the CDR3. Losses at the gene ends were 2 bases for V and 8 bases for J; bases not matched to a gene: 12. Per germline, CDR1 KGHSH and CDR2 LQKENI. Here the CDR3 reads CASSPRSRGQGDEKLFF. In DNA, the CDR3 is TGTGCCAGCTCACCAAGGTCTAGGGGACAGGGTGACGAAAAACTGTTTTTT. Looking up the rest from reference TRBV18 and TRBJ1-4 gives the full variable domain: NAGVMQNPRHLVRRRGQEARLRCSPMKGHSHVYWYRQLPEEGLKFMVYLQKENIIDESGMPKERFSAEFPKEGPSILRIQQVVRGDSAAYFCASSPRSRGQGDEKLFFGSGTQLSVL.

V is TRBV7-4 and J is TRBJ2-2, with D perhaps TRBD1 or TRBD2 (5 bases each). Germline V gene lookup returns CDR1 SGHVT and CDR2 SQSDAQ. V lost 3 bases to trimming and J lost 1 base, with 15 bases between them. The CDR3 totals 17 residues. The CDR3 coding sequence is TGTGCCAGCAGCTTTGGTTTGGGGGATCAGAACACCGGGGAGCTGTTTTTT. Amino acids: CASSFGLGDQNTGELFF.

In the case of this clonotype: Because it lacks the conserved phenylalanine or tryptophan at the end, this CDR3 is likely a read error. The CDR3 region is CASSSGLAGSDQQYL. CDR3 DNA: TGTGCCAGCAGCTCCGGACTAGCGGGATCTGACCAGCAGTACTTA. This chain uses TRBV7-9 with TRBJ2-7, with 12 positions matching TRBD2. The CDR3 contains 15 residues. Looked up from germline, CDR1 is SEHNR and CDR2 is FQNEAQ (reference sequence). J lost 8 bases, V lost 4 bases, and 9 bases had no gene match.

The CDR3 DNA sequence: TGTGCCAGCAGCTCCTCCAATTCCTACGAGCAGTACTTC. Translated, it gives CASSSSNSYEQYF. The rearrangement uses TRBV7-2 and TRBJ2-7; D uncertain. V was cut by 4 bases and J by 1 base, with 8 bases left in between. Germline values: CDR1 SGHTA, CDR2 FQGNSA. This CDR3 comprises 13 residues.

The sample holds a few counts of this clonotype. The J gene is TRBJ1-3, the V gene TRBV7-9; TRBD1 agrees at 7 bases. Germline CDR1 reads SEHNR; CDR2 reads FQNEAQ (reference sequence). Germline trimming cut 5 bases from V and 0 bases from J; bases unmatched to any gene: 7. The CDR3 has 16 amino acids. CDR3 residues: CASSATGLFSGNTIYF. CDR3 DNA: TGTGCCAGCAGCGCGACAGGGTTATTCTCTGGAAACACCATATATTTT.

The table lists this clonotype with many counts. This sequence joins TRBV12-3 or TRBV12-4 and TRBJ1-4; TRBD1 matches at 7 bases. The junction had 17 bases not matched to a gene; V was cut back by 4 bases and J by 3 bases. There are 19 residues in the CDR3. The CDR3 sequence: CASSSGTAAQGIPNEKLFF. The CDR3 region has the DNA TGTGCCAGCAGTTCCGGGACAGCTGCGCAGGGGATCCCTAATGAAAAACTGTTTTTT.

The chain joins TRBV6-6 to TRBJ1-4; D is uncertain. This CDR3 region has 15 residues. The ends were cut back, 0 bases at V and 3 bases at J, with 8 bases in the middle. Germline CDR1 and CDR2: MNHNY and SVGAGI (reference sequence). The CDR3 DNA reads TGTGCCAGCAGTTACTCGAGGGCCTCTAATGAAAAACTGTTTTTT. Its translation: CASSYSRASNEKLFF.

The V gene is TRBV20-1, the J gene TRBJ1-4, with 12 bases aligning to TRBD1. The germline gives CDR1 DFQATT, CDR2 SNEGSKA (reference sequence). There are 14 residues in the CDR3. The V and J ends lost 5 bases and 7 bases, in that order; junction bases with no gene match: 5. The CDR3 bases are TGCAGTGCTGGGACAGGGGGCCTTCGTGAAAAACTGTTTTTT. Protein product: CSAGTGGLREKLFF.

This clonotype was seen a handful of times. V usage is TRBV29-1 and J usage is TRBJ2-3, with TRBD1 matching over 7 bases. V was pared by 7 bases and J by 2 bases, with 6 bases of the junction left unmatched. The CDR3 runs 13 residues. Germline loops: CDR1 SQVTM, CDR2 ANQGSEA. CDR3 bases: TGCAGCGCGCTGGGGACAGACACAGATACGCAGTATTTT. Translation gives CSALGTDTDTQYF.